Each of the 24 T cell receptor beta chains below was sequenced from the same sample in a study of T cells in Graves' hyperthyroidism and ophthalmopathy (dated by TCRdb to the late 2010s). Libraries were made using multiplex PCR. The sequencer listed for this sample is Illumina HiSeq 2000. The TCR beta CDR3 regions were amplified from the RNA transcripts. A first-round RT-PCR of the TCR CDR3 used the HTBI primer set with the Qiagen OneStep RT-PCR kit. TCRdb ran its own pipeline on the public reads, namely fastp trimming at Q25 and MiXCR clone calling, and kept in-frame beta chains. Entries that share a CDR3 protein sequence are merged under the most common genes and DNA. The sample includes about 270,000 distinct CDR3 sequences, with around 25% observed a single time. The biggest ten clones account for 35% to 40% of the sample. The sample was blood. These receptor sequences come from a woman aged 40 to 49 with Graves' ophthalmopathy.

This clonotype was detected ten times or more. The J gene is TRBJ1-2, the V gene TRBV28, with no clear D. The CDR3 is 13 residues long. CDR1 is MDHEN, CDR2 SYDVKM, per germline. V gave up 7 bases and J gave up 7 bases, with 16 bases separating them. CDR3: CASIPGRVGGYTF. The CDR3, as DNA: TGTGCCAGCATTCCTGGGAGGGTGGGTGGCTACACCTTC.

This clonotype was recorded many times. This rearrangement joins TRBV7-9 to TRBJ1-2; D gene ambiguous. Deletions cut 2 bases from V and 14 bases from J, with 15 bases between. Germline loops: CDR1 SEHNR, CDR2 FQNEAQ (reference sequence). The CDR3 runs 12 residues. CDR3 nucleotide sequence: TGTGCCAGCAGCTTAAGCTCCGAGAAAGGTACCTTC. It specifies CASSLSSEKGTF.

The chain carries TRBV6-1 and TRBJ1-5; no clear D gene. The CDR3 length is 11 residues. The germline gives CDR1 MNHNS, CDR2 SASEGT. The V end lost 3 bases, the J end lost 8 bases, and 5 bases lay between the germline ends. The CDR3: CASSDWKPQHF. CDR3 sequence (DNA): TGTGCCAGCAGTGATTGGAAGCCCCAGCATTTT.

This clonotype appeared many times. The chain joins TRBV11-2 to TRBJ1-5; D might be TRBD1 (5 bases). CDR3 length: 15 residues. V was shortened by 3 bases and J by 4 bases, with 13 bases between the two germline ends. Germline values: CDR1 SGHAT, CDR2 FQNNGV. The CDR3 bases are TGTGCCAGCAGCTTCGGGGGGATCGGGAATCAGCCCCAGCATTTT. This sequence encodes CASSFGGIGNQPQHF.

The sample holds many counts of this clonotype. The chain carries TRBV10-2 and TRBJ1-2, with 7 bases fitting TRBD1. The CDR3 extends over 16 amino acids. J gave up 6 bases and V 3 bases, and 13 bases lay outside the gene matches. The V gene's germline CDR1 is WSHSY and CDR2 SAAADI. The CDR3 bases are TGCGCCAGCAGTGAAGGGACAGAGGGATTCGGGGATGGCTACACCTTC. It yields the protein CASSEGTEGFGDGYTF.

This chain uses TRBV12-3 or TRBV12-4 with TRBJ2-5; TRBD2 matches at 12 bases. This CDR3 spans 15 amino acids. After removal of 6 bases from V and 5 bases from J, the junction contained 7 bases not matched to a gene. CDR3 loop: CASRPTSGGGETQYF. The CDR3 DNA is TGTGCCAGCAGACCGACTAGCGGGGGTGGGGAGACCCAGTACTTC.

This clonotype has ten or more counts. This chain links TRBV25-1 with TRBJ1-5; no reliable D call. Trimming cost V 3 bases and J 0 bases, with 9 bases left between them. CDR1 MGHDK and CDR2 SYGVNS come from the germline V gene. The CDR3 runs 15 residues. CDR3 residues: CASSDTPYSNQPQHF. In DNA, the CDR3 is TGTGCCAGCAGTGATACACCTTATAGCAATCAGCCCCAGCATTTT. The full variable domain, completed using reference TRBV25-1 and TRBJ1-5, is EADIYQTPRYLVIGTGKKITLECSQTMGHDKMYWYQQDPGMELHLIHYSYGVNSTEKGDLSSESTVSRIRTEHFPLTLESARPSHTSQYLCASSDTPYSNQPQHFGDGTRLSIL.

This clonotype turned up a few times. The chain joins TRBV3-1 to TRBJ2-7; 7 bases map to TRBD1. This CDR3 region has 16 residues. Germline CDR1 reads LGHDT; CDR2 reads YNNKEL (reference sequence). V was pared by 3 bases and J by 2 bases, with 10 bases of the junction left unmatched. CDR3 nucleotide sequence: TGTGCCAGCAGCCATGACCCGACAGGGTTTGCCTACGAGCAGTACTTC. The encoded protein is CASSHDPTGFAYEQYF.

In its sample, this clonotype was seen once. The rearrangement links TRBV6-1 to TRBJ2-5; possibly TRBD1 for D (7 bases). The CDR3 length is 15 residues. V shed 3 bases and J shed 4 bases, with 15 bases lying between them. Germline loops: CDR1 MNHNS, CDR2 SASEGT. CDR3 sequence: CASSEGQLGGETQYF. The CDR3 DNA sequence: TGTGCCAGCAGTGAGGGACAGCTCGGGGGAGAGACCCAGTACTTC.

This clonotype has ten or more counts. The chain is built from TRBV5-1 and TRBJ1-1; D is undetermined. V was shortened by 0 bases and J by 10 bases, with 13 bases between the two germline ends. The CDR3 covers 13 residues. Germline CDR1 SGHRS, CDR2 YFSETQ. CDR3 nucleotides: TGCGCCAGCAGCTTGGAAGGCCCGGACGGAGCTTTCTTT. Its translation is CASSLEGPDGAFF.

Many counts were recorded for this clonotype. The J gene is TRBJ2-5, the V gene TRBV5-1, with 7 bases matching TRBD2. Per germline, CDR1 SGHRS and CDR2 YFSETQ. Unmatched junction bases numbered 7, after V lost 0 bases and J lost 5 bases. This CDR3 is 15 amino acids long. The CDR3 is CASSLDGTTSETQYF. DNA for the CDR3: TGCGCCAGCAGCTTGGATGGGACTACCTCGGAGACCCAGTACTTC. The whole variable domain, filled in from reference TRBV5-1 and TRBJ2-5, reads KAGVTQTPRYLIKTRGQQVTLSCSPISGHRSVSWYQQTPGQGLQFLFEYFSETQRNKGNFPGRFSGRQFSNSRSEMNVSTLELGDSALYLCASSLDGTTSETQYFGPGTRLLVL.

This clonotype showed up just once. The chain carries TRBV28 and TRBJ2-7; 9 bases fit TRBD2. Germline V gene data show CDR1 as MDHEN and CDR2 as SYDVKM. CDR3 length: 15 amino acids. V trimming: 6 bases; J trimming: 0 bases; junction bases outside the gene matches: 6. This CDR3 is CASRDLAGSSYEQYF. The CDR3 region has the DNA TGTGCCAGCAGAGACCTAGCGGGGAGCTCCTACGAGCAGTACTTC.

At least ten counts were recorded for this clonotype. CDR3 bases: TGTGCCAGTAGTAGGGCTGGGAGCAATCAGCCCCAGCATTTT. Protein sequence: CASSRAGSNQPQHF. The V gene is TRBV19, the J gene TRBJ1-5; D call uncertain. The CDR3 is 14 amino acids. The germline V gene encodes CDR1 LNHDA and CDR2 SQIVND (reference sequence). V was clipped by 4 bases and J by 1 base, with 8 bases between them.

This clonotype came up once. The DNA for the CDR3 is TGTGCCACCAGCAGAGCCTACTTGGGGGGGTCGGACTATGGCTACACCTTC. Amino acids: CATSRAYLGGSDYGYTF. The V and J genes are TRBV15 and TRBJ1-2, with D possibly TRBD1 on 5 matching bases. The CDR3 spans 17 residues. The V and J ends lost 1 base and 3 bases respectively, with 18 bases between them. Germline assignment: CDR1 LNHNV and CDR2 YYDKDF (reference sequence).

Concerning this clonotype itself: The missing conserved phenylalanine or tryptophan at the end of this CDR3 makes a read error likely. This chain connects TRBV2 to TRBJ2-7, with D tentatively TRBD2 (5 bases). Per germline, CDR1 SNHLY and CDR2 FYNNEI. The CDR3 totals 15 residues. Between the trimmed V and J ends, which lost 1 base and 0 bases, there was a span of 10 bases. CDR3 amino acids: CASSEGGLSSYEQYL. CDR3 bases: TGTGCCAGCAGTGAAGGAGGGCTAAGCTCCTACGAGCAGTACCTC.

This clonotype was counted only a few times. The genes are TRBV30 and TRBJ1-1, with a possible D match to TRBD1 (6 bases). Trimming cost V 2 bases and J 2 bases, with 12 bases left between them. Germline values: CDR1 GTSNPN, CDR2 SVGIG (reference sequence). CDR3 length: 14 amino acids. The CDR3 bases are TGTGCCTGGAGTTTAAGGGGGGGCAACACTGAAGCTTTCTTT. It codes for CAWSLRGGNTEAFF.

The sample holds a few counts of this clonotype. The chain recombines TRBV12-3 or TRBV12-4 with TRBJ2-4; D gene uncertain. There are 15 residues in the CDR3. V shed 1 base and J shed 0 bases, with 7 bases lying between them. In nucleotides, the CDR3 is TGTGCCAGCAGTTTAGATGCCATAGCCAAAAACATTCAGTACTTC. It translates to CASSLDAIAKNIQYF.

The rearrangement links TRBV27 to TRBJ1-1; D is undetermined. The CDR3 runs to 14 residues. Trimming took 3 bases from V and 0 from J, leaving 8 bases between them. The germline gives CDR1 MNHEY, CDR2 SMNVEV (reference sequence). The CDR3 bases are TGTGCCAGCAGTTTGTGGTACATGAACACTGAAGCTTTCTTT. This codes for CASSLWYMNTEAFF.

This clonotype was seen only a few times. The rearrangement uses TRBV6-1 and TRBJ2-5; no definite D call. The V gene's germline CDR1 is MNHNS and CDR2 SASEGT. The V and J ends lost 4 bases and 6 bases respectively, with 18 bases between them. CDR3 length equals 15 residues. CDR3 residues: CASSAPESPTQTQYF. The CDR3 DNA follows: TGTGCCAGCAGTGCCCCCGAGAGCCCTACTCAGACCCAGTACTTC.

This clonotype was observed a few times. CDR3 sequence: CASSQEVHLKETQYF. Written as DNA, the CDR3 is TGCGCCAGCAGCCAAGAGGTCCATTTGAAAGAGACCCAGTACTTC. This chain joins TRBV4-1 and TRBJ2-5; the D is unclear. Germline lookup yields CDR1 MGHRA and CDR2 YSYEKL. Trimming shortened V by 0 bases and J by 3 bases, and 11 bases separated the two germline ends. This CDR3 comprises 15 residues.

This clonotype was detected many times. The chain is built from TRBV28 and TRBJ2-7; D ambiguous. There are 13 residues in the CDR3. Trimming took off 4 bases at V and 2 bases at J, with 9 bases between the two ends. Germline V gene data show CDR1 as MDHEN and CDR2 as SYDVKM. The CDR3 loop reads CASSSPPAYEQYF. The CDR3 DNA sequence: TGTGCCAGCAGTTCCCCCCCTGCCTACGAGCAGTACTTC.

This clonotype has a count of ten or more. The chain combines TRBV7-2 with TRBJ1-3, with a possible D match to TRBD1 (5 bases). The length of the CDR3 is 17 residues. Germline loops: CDR1 SGHTA, CDR2 FQGNSA. V lost 1 base to trimming and J lost 4 bases, with 17 bases between them. CDR3 region: CASSLGKGVKSGNTIYF. The DNA of the CDR3 is TGTGCCAGCAGCTTAGGCAAAGGGGTAAAATCCGGAAACACCATATATTTT.

This clonotype was seen repeatedly, ten times or more. The gene calls are TRBV12-3 or TRBV12-4 and TRBJ1-2, with a weak D call TRBD1 (5 bases). Trimming took 3 bases from V and 8 from J, leaving 13 bases between them. The CDR3 extends over 13 amino acids. CDR3 DNA: TGTGCCAGCAGTTTTGGTGGGGCGGGAGGCTACACCTTC. Its translation: CASSFGGAGGYTF.

The table lists this clonotype with many counts. V gene TRBV20-1 combines with J gene TRBJ2-7; D unresolved. Deletions cut 2 bases from V and 0 bases from J, with 8 bases between. CDR1 is DFQATT and CDR2 is SNEGSKA in the germline V gene (reference sequence). The CDR3 extends over 13 amino acids. Written as DNA, the CDR3 is TGCAGTGCTAGAAAGGAGAGCTCCTACGAGCAGTACTTC. It encodes CSARKESSYEQYF.